Sequencing of this T cell receptor beta chain was carried out in a study of PD-L1 blockade in urothelial cancer. Study context: Every 3 weeks, patients received intravenous atezolizumab 1,200 mg, beginning 2014. Researchers found blood samples held a median of 141,255 T cells.

Study-level results: Expansion of tumor-associated blood clones at 3 weeks was greater in durable-benefit patients.

Here immunoSEQ multiplex PCR was the method, and the copy in TCRdb shows in-frame clones only, minus some. The sample has 50,000 to 70,000 clones, roughly four fifths seen once. A word on this clone: As yet, its antigen is unknown.

Time point defined: pretreatment peripheral blood. Between 1 and 8 samples per patient were obtained, pretreatment and on-treatment. CDR3 length equals 14 residues. Germline CDR1 is SGHTS and CDR2 is YDEGEE. Between the trimmed V and J ends, which lost 5 bases and 5 bases, there was a span of 13 bases. The specimen was PBMCs, collected around atezolizumab (anti-PD-L1) treatment. V is TRBV5-8 and J is TRBJ1-4, with D possibly matching TRBD1 (6 bases). The receptor's source is a man in his 70s with urothelial cancer. In DNA form, the CDR3 reads TGTGCCAGCAGACCAGGGGTGGTAAATGAAAAACTGTTTTTT. This codes for CASRPGVVNEKLFF.